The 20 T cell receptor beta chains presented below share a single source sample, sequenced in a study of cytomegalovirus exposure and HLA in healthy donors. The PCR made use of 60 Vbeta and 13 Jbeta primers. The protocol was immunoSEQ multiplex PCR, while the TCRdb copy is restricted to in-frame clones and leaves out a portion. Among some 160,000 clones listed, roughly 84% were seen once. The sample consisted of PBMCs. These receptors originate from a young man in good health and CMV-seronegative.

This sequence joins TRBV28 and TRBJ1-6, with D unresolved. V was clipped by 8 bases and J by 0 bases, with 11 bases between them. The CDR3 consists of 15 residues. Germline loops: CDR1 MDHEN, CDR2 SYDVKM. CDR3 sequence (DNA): TGTGCCAGCCTCCCCGGTAGCTCCTATAATTCACCCCTCCACTTT. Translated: CASLPGSSYNSPLHF.

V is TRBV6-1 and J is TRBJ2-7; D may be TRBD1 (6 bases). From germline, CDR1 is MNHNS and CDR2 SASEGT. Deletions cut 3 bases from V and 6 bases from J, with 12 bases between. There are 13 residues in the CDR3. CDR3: CASSEGAVGEQYF. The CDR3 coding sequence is TGTGCCAGCAGTGAGGGGGCGGTCGGCGAGCAGTACTTC.

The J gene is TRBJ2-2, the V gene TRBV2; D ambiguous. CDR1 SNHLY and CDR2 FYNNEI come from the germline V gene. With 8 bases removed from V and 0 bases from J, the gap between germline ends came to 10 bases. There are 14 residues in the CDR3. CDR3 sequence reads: CASHREANTGELFF. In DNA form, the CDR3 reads TGTGCCAGCCACCGAGAGGCGAACACCGGGGAGCTGTTTTTT.

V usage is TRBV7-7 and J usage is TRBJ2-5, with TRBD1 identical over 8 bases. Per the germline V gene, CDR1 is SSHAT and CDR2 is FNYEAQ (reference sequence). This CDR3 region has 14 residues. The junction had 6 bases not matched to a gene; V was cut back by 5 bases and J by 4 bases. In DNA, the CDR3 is TGTGCCAGCAGCCCGACAGGGGCCCGAGAGACCCAGTACTTC. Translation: CASSPTGARETQYF.

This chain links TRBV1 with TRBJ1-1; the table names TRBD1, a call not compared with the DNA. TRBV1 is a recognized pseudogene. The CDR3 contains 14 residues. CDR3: CTSLIGGEGTEAFF. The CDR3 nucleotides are TGCACCAGCCTTATAGGGGGTGAAGGCACTGAAGCTTTCTTT.

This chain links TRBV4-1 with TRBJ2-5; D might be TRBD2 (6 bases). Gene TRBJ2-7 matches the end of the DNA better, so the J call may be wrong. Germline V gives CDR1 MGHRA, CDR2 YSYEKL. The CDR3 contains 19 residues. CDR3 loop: CASSQPTKADGSFAYEQYF. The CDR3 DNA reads TGCGCCAGCAGCCAACCGACTAAGGCGGACGGGAGCTTTGCCTACGAGCAGTACTTC.

This CDR3 is CASSEWRDSNQPQHF. DNA for the CDR3: TGTGCCAGCAGTGAATGGAGGGACAGCAATCAGCCCCAGCATTTT. This chain connects TRBV25-1 to TRBJ1-5; weak D call: TRBD1 (5 bases). Germline lookup yields CDR1 MGHDK and CDR2 SYGVNS. V was trimmed by 1 base and J by 1 base, leaving 8 bases between them. The CDR3 sequence is 15 residues long. Full variable domain (missing parts from reference TRBV25-1 and TRBJ1-5): EADIYQTPRYLVIGTGKKITLECSQTMGHDKMYWYQQDPGMELHLIHYSYGVNSTEKGDLSSESTVSRIRTEHFPLTLESARPSHTSQYLCASSEWRDSNQPQHFGDGTRLSIL.

The CDR3 DNA sequence: TGTGCCAGCAGCTTGGACCCTACCCAGCCCCAGCATTTT. Its protein is CASSLDPTQPQHF. The chain is built from TRBV5-4 and TRBJ1-5; D is uncertain. V was clipped by 0 bases and J by 7 bases, with 8 bases between them. The CDR3 runs 13 residues. Germline CDR1 reads SGHNT; CDR2 reads YYREEE (reference sequence).

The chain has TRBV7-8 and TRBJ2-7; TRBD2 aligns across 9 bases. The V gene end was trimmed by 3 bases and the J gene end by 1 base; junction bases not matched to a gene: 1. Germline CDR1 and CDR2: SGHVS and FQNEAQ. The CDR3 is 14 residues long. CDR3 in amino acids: CASSFSGGSYEQYF. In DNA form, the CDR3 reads TGTGCCAGCAGCTTCAGCGGGGGGTCCTACGAGCAGTACTTC.

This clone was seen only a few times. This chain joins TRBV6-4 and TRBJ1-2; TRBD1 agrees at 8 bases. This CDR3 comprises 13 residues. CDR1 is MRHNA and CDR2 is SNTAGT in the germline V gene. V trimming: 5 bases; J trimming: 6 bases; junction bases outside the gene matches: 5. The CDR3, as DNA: TGTGCCAGCAGTCCGGCAGGGGGCGATGGCTACACCTTC. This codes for CASSPAGGDGYTF.

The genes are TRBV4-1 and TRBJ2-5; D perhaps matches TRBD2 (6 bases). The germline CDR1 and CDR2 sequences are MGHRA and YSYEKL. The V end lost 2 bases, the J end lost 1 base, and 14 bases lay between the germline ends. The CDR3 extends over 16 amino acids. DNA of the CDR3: TGCGCCAGCAGCCAAAGGGAGGACTCGCCCCAAGAGACCCAGTACTTC. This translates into CASSQREDSPQETQYF.

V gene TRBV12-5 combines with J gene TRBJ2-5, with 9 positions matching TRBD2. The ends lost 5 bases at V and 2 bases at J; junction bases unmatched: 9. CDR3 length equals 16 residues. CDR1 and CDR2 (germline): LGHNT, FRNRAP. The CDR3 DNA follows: TGTGCTAGTGGTACCCTAGCGGGGCAACAACAAGAGACCCAGTACTTC. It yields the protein CASGTLAGQQQETQYF. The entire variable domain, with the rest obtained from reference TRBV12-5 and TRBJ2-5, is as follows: DARVTQTPRHKVTEMGQEVTMRCQPILGHNTVFWYRQTMMQGLELLAYFRNRAPLDDSGMPKDRFSAEMPDATLATLKIQPSEPRDSAVYFCASGTLAGQQQETQYFGPGTRLLVL.

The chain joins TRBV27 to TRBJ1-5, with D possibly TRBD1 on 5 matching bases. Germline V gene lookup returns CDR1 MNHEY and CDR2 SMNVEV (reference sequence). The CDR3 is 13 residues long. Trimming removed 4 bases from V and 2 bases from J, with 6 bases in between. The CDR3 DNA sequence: TGTGCCAGCAGTTGGGGGGGCAATCAGCCCCAGCATTTT. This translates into CASSWGGNQPQHF.

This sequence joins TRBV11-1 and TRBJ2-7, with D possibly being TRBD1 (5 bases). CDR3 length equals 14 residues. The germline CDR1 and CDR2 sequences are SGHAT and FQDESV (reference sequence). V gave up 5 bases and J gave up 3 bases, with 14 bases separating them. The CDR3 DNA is TGTGCCAGCAGCCCACAAATAGGGGTCTACGAGCAGTACTTC. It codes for CASSPQIGVYEQYF.

In DNA form, the CDR3 reads TGTGCCAGCAGCTTAGGGGTGGGCGGGAGGACTGAAGCTTTCTTT. Protein: CASSLGVGGRTEAFF. This rearrangement joins TRBV7-2 to TRBJ1-1; D unclear. Trimming stripped 1 base from V and 5 bases from J, with 14 bases between. The CDR3 covers 15 residues. The V gene's germline CDR1 is SGHTA and CDR2 FQGNSA. Using reference TRBV7-2 and TRBJ1-1 for the parts outside the CDR3, the full variable domain is GAGVSQSPSNKVTEKGKDVELRCDPISGHTALYWYRQSLGQGLEFLIYFQGNSAPDKSGLPSDRFSAERTGGSVSTLTIQRTQQEDSAVYLCASSLGVGGRTEAFFGQGTRLTVV.

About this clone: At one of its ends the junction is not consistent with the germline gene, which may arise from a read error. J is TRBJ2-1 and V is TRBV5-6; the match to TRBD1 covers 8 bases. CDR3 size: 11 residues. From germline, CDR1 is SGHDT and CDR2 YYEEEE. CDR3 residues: CASSRDRGELF. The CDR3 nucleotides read TGTGCCAGCAGTCGCGACAGGGGAGAGCTCTTC.

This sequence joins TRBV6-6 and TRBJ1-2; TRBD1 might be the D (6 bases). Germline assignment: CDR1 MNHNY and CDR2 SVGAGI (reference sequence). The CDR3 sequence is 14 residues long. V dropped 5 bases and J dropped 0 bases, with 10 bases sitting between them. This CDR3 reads CASSARGSNYGYTF. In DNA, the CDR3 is TGTGCCAGCAGTGCCAGGGGTTCTAACTATGGCTACACCTTC.

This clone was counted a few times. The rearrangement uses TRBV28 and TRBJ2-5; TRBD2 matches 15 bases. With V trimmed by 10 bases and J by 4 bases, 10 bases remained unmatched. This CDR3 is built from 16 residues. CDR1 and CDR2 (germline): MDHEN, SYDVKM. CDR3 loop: CATLGTSGRRGETQYF. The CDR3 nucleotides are TGTGCCACCCTCGGGACTAGCGGGAGGCGAGGAGAGACCCAGTACTTC.

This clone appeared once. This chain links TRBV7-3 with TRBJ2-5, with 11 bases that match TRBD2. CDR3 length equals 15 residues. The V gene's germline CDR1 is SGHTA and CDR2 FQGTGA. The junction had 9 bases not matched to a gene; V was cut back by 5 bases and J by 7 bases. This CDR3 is CASSRGTSGGGTQYF. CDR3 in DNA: TGTGCCAGCAGCCGTGGGACTAGCGGTGGGGGGACCCAGTACTTC.

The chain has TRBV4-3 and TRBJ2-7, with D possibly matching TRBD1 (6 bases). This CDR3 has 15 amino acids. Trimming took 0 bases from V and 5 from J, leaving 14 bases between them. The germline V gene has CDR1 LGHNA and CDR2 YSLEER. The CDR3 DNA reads TGCGCCAGCAGCCAAGATAGACAGGACCTCGACGAGCAGTACTTC. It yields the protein CASSQDRQDLDEQYF.